This T cell receptor (beta chain) was recovered during a study of CD8 T cells in ankylosing spondylitis. Germline V gives CDR1 DFQATT, CDR2 SNEGSKA (reference sequence). This CDR3 region has 15 residues. V lost 3 bases and J lost 8, with 17 bases in between. Note on this clonotype: Its matching antigen is unknown.

Quantitative 5'-RACE with molecular barcodes produced the TCR beta libraries. A single record per CDR3 protein comes from TCRdb applying MiXCR to the 5' RACE reads. In the table there are around 450,000 distinct CDR3 sequences, approximately 26% of which are singletons. Study outcomes and limitations: Disease-linked clones proved CD8+ and comparatively uncommon in peripheral blood. Apparently characteristic of ankylosing spondylitis blood was a TCR beta motif (about 8 highly homologous variants). Certain motif variants had earlier appeared in reactive arthritis synovial fluid and blood. Matched ankylosing spondylitis synovial fluid reportedly showed significant enrichment of disease-linked clones.

This sequence was found in a male donor with ankylosing spondylitis. The V call is TRBV20-1, the J call TRBJ1-6, with D possibly matching TRBD1 (5 bases). Sequenced sample: blood, either unsorted or a sorted T cell fraction (not recorded which). Written as DNA, the CDR3 is TGCAGTGCTAGCCTCCCCCGCAGGGTAGATTCACCCCTCCACTTT. It encodes CSASLPRRVDSPLHF.